This T cell receptor (beta chain) emerged from a study of cytomegalovirus exposure and HLA in healthy donors. This PCR relied on a set of 60 Vbeta primers and 13 Jbeta primers. The method was immunoSEQ multiplex PCR; TCRdb's version includes in-frame clones alone and lacks a portion of them. The sample shows over 200,000 clones, and more than 0.75% sits with its ten largest clones. Each donor was healthy, and each was a bone marrow donor. A remark on this clone: Its antigen is not known.

Germline V lookup: CDR1 SGHVS, CDR2 FQNEAQ. V lost 1 base and J lost 6; bases outside the gene matches: 5. The CDR3 is 16 amino acids. General observations from the study: The availability of immune exposure information extended only to CMV serostatus. A few chains linked to CMV were shown in vitro to be specific for CMV antigens.

The chain has TRBV7-8 and TRBJ2-7; 14 nucleotides match TRBD2. The sample was PBMCs. The source of this sequence is a woman in her 30s in good health and CMV-seropositive. The CDR3 here is CASSLVFGLAGGEQYF. In DNA form, the CDR3 reads TGTGCCAGCAGCTTAGTTTTCGGACTAGCGGGAGGCGAGCAGTACTTC.